This T cell receptor beta chain derives from a study of blood T cells in healthy people across ages. Whole-study results and caveats: TCR beta diversity correlated strongly with naive T cell percentage.

V was pared by 8 bases and J by 2 bases, with 21 bases between. The CDR3 sequence is 16 residues long. Germline assignment: CDR1 LNHDA and CDR2 SQIVND (reference sequence). On this clonotype itself: Its target is not known.

For the second PCR, which ran for 7 to 11 cycles, a sample-barcoded 5' primer and a J-beta primer mix were used. A template-switch adaptor with 12 random nucleotides tagged each cDNA molecule. MiXCR, applied by TCRdb to the 5' RACE reads, yields one record per CDR3 protein. The sample shows hundreds of thousands of distinct CDR3 sequences, around 25% of them seen only once. These data also formed part of another study, on T cells of mothers and their children. This second study says: Healthy Caucasian mothers, three in number, and their six children were the donors.

This TCR derives from a boy aged 5-17 years in good health. Sample: blood. This chain uses TRBV19 with TRBJ1-2; no clear D gene. CDR3 region: CASGQPNRAVNYGYTF. In DNA form, the CDR3 reads TGTGCCAGTGGTCAACCTAACCGGGCCGTGAACTATGGCTACACCTTC.